This T cell receptor (beta chain) was obtained from a study of CD8+CD57+ T cells in acquired aplastic anemia (dated by TCRdb to 2016 to 2019). Regarding the study in general: Extracted DNA from sorted CD4+ and CD8+ cells averaged approximately 3.4 ug, ranging from roughly 0.17 to 27.4 ug. A CD8+CD57+ expansion meant a frequency higher than the mean frequency seen in healthy subjects.

The junction shows trimming of 5 bases on V and 6 bases on J, plus 21 bases between the germline ends. The CDR3, cysteine through phenylalanine, is 15 amino acids long. The sequence is cut down to CDR3 DNA, 45 bases in frame from base 1. CDR1 SGDLS and CDR2 YYNGEE were looked up in the germline V gene. Genomic DNA was used as template for profiling of TCR beta VDJ combinations and CDR3 sequences. An Illumina HiSeq 2000 was the platform used for TCR repertoire sequencing. Concerning the study's data processing: Repertoire assessment relied on Simpson's diversity index, CDR3 size and DJ length profiles, and TRBV/TRBJ rearrangement plots. The most abundant DNA sequence in the deep sequencing data was defined as the immunodominant clone. CDR3 amino acid sequences were checked for sharing between subjects and were compared against published repertoires and the VDJdb database. TCRdb reprocessed the public reads (quality trimming at Q25 with fastp, clone calling with MiXCR) and kept in-frame beta chains. Each entry merges the rows of one CDR3 protein and shows their most common DNA and genes. The V and J calls and clone size come from TCRdb's table, not from the authors' own analysis. The sample records a few hundred thousand distinct CDR3 sequences, less than 85% of which are singletons. The ten largest clones represent approximately 40% of the sample.

Comment on this clonotype: The clone's antigen remains unknown. Base qualities are not recorded, but no much larger clone differs from it by a single base.

Expansion of CD8+CD57+ cells had been shown by flow cytometry in the patients chosen for sequencing. Severe acquired aplastic anemia was diagnosed in all patients according to International Study of Aplastic Anemia and Agranulocytosis and Camitta criteria. Patients had received no therapy at the time of blood sampling. In this study, sorted CD4+ and CD8+ T cells from the blood of healthy subjects and of severe aplastic anemia patients had their TCR repertoires deep-sequenced. In the USA, patient enrollment took place under clinicaltrials.gov protocols 00001620, 01623167, 00001397, 00071045, 00081523 and 00961064. Ficoll-Paque density gradient centrifugation was used to isolate peripheral blood mononuclear cells. Before DNA extraction, CD4+ and CD8+ T cells were sorted by FACS or by magnetic beads. Study-wide conclusions, independent of this receptor: No significant difference in CD8+ Simpson's diversity was found between patients and healthy controls (P=0.060). Although roughly 29 CD8+ CDR3 sequences were shared by patients and controls, these sequences appeared highly expressed in patients and within the immunodominant clones of patients.

The sequence was collected from a human donor with aplastic anemia. The sequence joins TRBV9 to TRBJ2-7; there is no confident call for the D gene. Sequenced material: sorted CD4+, CD8+, or CD8+CD57+ T cells (not recorded which) from PBMCs. The CDR3 here reads CASSALEPLLSEQYF. In nucleotide form, the sequence is TGTGCCAGCAGTGCGCTAGAGCCCCTGCTCTCCGAGCAGTACTTC.